These 12 T cell receptor beta chains originate from one sample sequenced in a study of blood T cell repertoires in COVID-19. The protocol was immunoSEQ multiplex PCR, while the TCRdb copy is restricted to in-frame clones and leaves out a portion. The sample has tens of thousands of clones, almost 85% seen once. The sequenced sample consisted of peripheral blood. The receptors stem from a woman of 80 years or more with acute or convalescent COVID-19.

CDR3 DNA sequence: TGTGCCAGCAGACGACAGGGTGCCTACGAGCAGTACTTC. It is translated as CASRRQGAYEQYF. The chain links TRBV6-5 to TRBJ2-7; 7 bases fit TRBD1. Trimming removed 6 bases from V and 2 bases from J; junction bases left unmatched: 4. The CDR3 contains 13 residues. The germline CDR1 and CDR2 sequences are MNHEY and SVGAGI.

The chain recombines TRBV27 with TRBJ2-7; 7 nucleotides agree with TRBD2. Trimming removed 0 bases from V and 0 bases from J; junction bases left unmatched: 14. Germline loops: CDR1 MNHEY, CDR2 SMNVEV (reference sequence). The CDR3 is 19 amino acids. The CDR3: CASSLSLDPGGGSSYEQYF. CDR3 nucleotides: TGTGCCAGCAGTTTATCGCTAGACCCGGGGGGTGGAAGCTCCTACGAGCAGTACTTC.

The chain has TRBV10-2 and TRBJ2-6; D gene ambiguous. The ends were cut back, 8 bases at V and 2 bases at J, with 13 bases in the middle. The germline V gene has CDR1 WSHSY and CDR2 SAAADI. This CDR3 is built from 15 residues. CDR3 DNA: TGCGCCAGCGGAATAGTAGGAGCTGGGGCCAACGTCCTGACTTTC. This encodes CASGIVGAGANVLTF.

V gene TRBV7-9 combines with J gene TRBJ1-2; no reliable D call. Germline assignment: CDR1 SEHNR and CDR2 FQNEAQ (reference sequence). Deletions cut 4 bases from V and 8 bases from J, with 17 bases between. The CDR3 contains 14 residues. The CDR3 protein is CASSSAVLGEGYTF. The CDR3 bases are TGTGCCAGCAGCTCCGCCGTCCTAGGAGAAGGCTACACCTTC. Based on the CDR3 plus reference TRBV7-9 and TRBJ1-2, the full variable domain is DTGVSQNPRHKITKRGQNVTFRCDPISEHNRLYWYRQTLGQGPEFLTYFQNEAQLEKSRLLSDRFSAERPKGSFSTLEIQRTEQGDSAMYLCASSSAVLGEGYTFGSGTRLTVV.

The chain carries TRBV28 and TRBJ2-5; D is undetermined. Germline V gene data show CDR1 as MDHEN and CDR2 as SYDVKM. The CDR3 has 15 amino acids. Trimming removed 7 bases at V and 3 bases at J, with 18 bases between. The CDR3 is CASTTADEWEETQYF. The DNA for the CDR3 is TGTGCCAGCACCACCGCGGATGAGTGGGAAGAGACCCAGTACTTC.

The rearrangement uses TRBV5-1 and TRBJ1-1; the D is unclear. Germline CDR1 and CDR2: SGHRS and YFSETQ. CDR3 length: 15 residues. Trimming removed 6 bases at V and 1 base at J, with 16 bases between. CDR3 bases: TGCGCCAGCACGGGAACGATAGAAAAGAACACTGAAGCTTTCTTT. Translated: CASTGTIEKNTEAFF.

The rearrangement joins TRBV18 to TRBJ2-2; 10 nucleotides match TRBD1. V lost 6 bases and J lost 1; bases outside the gene matches: 5. Germline loops: CDR1 KGHSH, CDR2 LQKENI. The CDR3 loop spans 16 amino acids. The CDR3 DNA sequence: TGTGCCAGCTCCCTCTGGGACAGGGGGAACACCGGGGAGCTGTTTTTT. It translates to CASSLWDRGNTGELFF.

The chain couples TRBV6-6 to TRBJ2-7; perhaps TRBD1 as D (6 bases). The CDR3 spans 13 residues. Looked up from germline, CDR1 is MNHNY and CDR2 is SVGAGI (reference sequence). Trimming took off 6 bases at V and 1 base at J, with 10 bases between the two ends. CDR3 sequence: CASRLGQSYEQYF. The CDR3 region has the DNA TGTGCCAGCAGACTCGGACAGTCCTACGAGCAGTACTTC.

This clone was counted ten times or more. The chain employs TRBV19 and TRBJ1-1, with D possibly TRBD1 on 6 matching bases. Germline V gene lookup returns CDR1 LNHDA and CDR2 SQIVND (reference sequence). The CDR3 contains 14 residues. The V end was cut by 7 bases, the J end by 1 base, with 13 bases between. The CDR3 sequence: CASTPGVSNTEAFF. In nucleotides, the CDR3 is TGTGCCAGTACTCCAGGGGTTTCGAACACTGAAGCTTTCTTT.

This clone was counted between two and nine times. V usage is TRBV18 and J usage is TRBJ1-5; D not certain. Per the germline V gene, CDR1 is KGHSH and CDR2 is LQKENI. The ends were cut back, 1 base at V and 4 bases at J, with 8 bases in the middle. This CDR3 has 14 amino acids. The CDR3 loop is CASSPRRGNQPQHF. The CDR3 coding sequence is TGTGCCAGCTCACCACGTAGAGGGAATCAGCCCCAGCATTTT.

In this sample, this clone turned up once. The V call is TRBV29-1, the J call TRBJ2-7; TRBD1 is a possible D gene (5 bases). This CDR3 has 13 residues. Trimming shortened V by 0 bases and J by 6 bases, and 12 bases separated the two germline ends. Germline CDR1 is SQVTM and CDR2 is ANQGSEA. CDR3 nucleotides: TGCAGCGTTGAAGAAGTGGGGCAGTCCGAGCAGTACTTC. Encoded protein: CSVEEVGQSEQYF.

The chain uses TRBV2 and TRBJ2-1; 9 bases are shared with TRBD1. With V trimmed by 2 bases and J by 6 bases, 8 bases remained unmatched. The CDR3 is 16 amino acids. Germline CDR1 and CDR2: SNHLY and FYNNEI. CDR3 sequence (DNA): TGTGCCAGCAGTGAAAGGGGCGGGACAGGGACCAATGAGCAGTTCTTC. Protein sequence: CASSERGGTGTNEQFF.